The 26 T cell receptor beta chains in this list originate from one sample, sequenced in a study of T cells in Graves' hyperthyroidism and ophthalmopathy. Amplified regions were TCR beta CDR3 sequences from RNA transcripts. The HTBI set primed first-round TCR CDR3 RT-PCR. TCRdb fed the multiplex PCR reads into MiXCR, producing one record per CDR3 protein. The data hold around 700,000 distinct CDR3 sequences, with 30% to 40% observed a single time. Sequenced material: blood. The origin of the receptors is a woman aged 40 to 50 with Graves' hyperthyroidism.

CDR3 nucleotides: TGTGCCTGTGGACTAGCGGGGGCCTACGAGCAGTACTTC. It specifies CACGLAGAYEQYF. The rearrangement joins TRBV25-1 to TRBJ2-7; 13 bases are a match to TRBD2. Germline V gene sequence: CDR1 MGHDK, CDR2 SYGVNS. The junction had 3 bases not matched to a gene; V was cut back by 11 bases and J by 2 bases. The CDR3 runs to 13 residues.

The table lists this clonotype with a few counts. The chain recombines TRBV2 with TRBJ1-5; D ambiguous. The CDR3 covers 13 residues. CDR1 SNHLY and CDR2 FYNNEI come from the germline V gene. The germline V and J ends were trimmed by 8 bases and 5 bases, with 13 bases remaining between them. CDR3 sequence (DNA): TGTGCCAGCCTTAAGGAACCGTATCAGCCCCAGCATTTT. It encodes CASLKEPYQPQHF. The variable domain in full, completed from reference TRBV2 and TRBJ1-5, reads EPEVTQTPSHQVTQMGQEVILRCVPISNHLYFYWYRQILGQKVEFLVSFYNNEISEKSEIFDDQFSVERPDGSNFTLKIRSTKLEDSAMYFCASLKEPYQPQHFGDGTRLSIL.

As for this clonotype: It is unclear where the CDR3 begins or ends on the DNA, so no DNA is shown, and the CDR3 is as TCRdb lists it. This chain links TRBV7-9 with TRBJ1-4; the tabulated D call, TRBD1, remains unverified against the DNA. Germline loops: CDR1 SEHNR, CDR2 FQNEAQ (reference sequence). The CDR3 is 13 amino acids long, termini counted. The CDR3 sequence is CASSQGQRKNCFF.

This chain connects TRBV25-1 to TRBJ2-5; no definite D call. The germline gives CDR1 MGHDK, CDR2 SYGVNS. Trimming cost V 1 base and J 5 bases, with 11 bases left between them. This CDR3 is built from 14 residues. The CDR3 nucleotides read TGTGCCAGCAGTGAATCCTGGTCCCGGGAGACCCAGTACTTC. This translates into CASSESWSRETQYF.

Comments on this clonotype: It may be a read error: a sequence one base away is much more abundant. The CDR3 DNA reads as TGTGCCAGCAGCACTACGGGGCTTAACACTGGAGCTTTCTTT. Protein: CASSTTGLNTGAFF. This chain joins TRBV9 and TRBJ1-1; D is perhaps TRBD1 (5 bases). Germline loops: CDR1 SGDLS, CDR2 YYNGEE. This CDR3 region has 14 residues.

At least ten counts were recorded for this clonotype. The V gene is TRBV29-1, the J gene TRBJ1-1; D is unclear. The germline CDR1 and CDR2 sequences are SQVTM and ANQGSEA. V gave up 2 bases and J gave up 1 base, with 2 bases separating them. The length of the CDR3 is 11 residues. Here the CDR3 reads CSVERNTEAFF. The CDR3 DNA reads as TGCAGCGTTGAAAGGAACACTGAAGCTTTCTTT.

This clonotype has ten or more counts. This rearrangement joins TRBV7-9 to TRBJ1-1; D is unclear. Looked up from germline, CDR1 is SEHNR and CDR2 is FQNEAQ (reference sequence). The CDR3 is 13 residues long. The ends were cut back, 7 bases at V and 4 bases at J, with 13 bases in the middle. As DNA, the CDR3 is TGTGCCAGCACCCAGACACTGCTCACTGAAGCTTTCTTT. As protein: CASTQTLLTEAFF.

The chain has TRBV5-4 and TRBJ2-5, with a tentative D call TRBD2 (6 bases). Germline V lookup: CDR1 SGHNT, CDR2 YYREEE (reference sequence). V was shortened by 6 bases and J by 7 bases, with 10 bases between the two germline ends. This CDR3 is built from 11 residues. CDR3 sequence: CASNIGGTQYF. DNA for the CDR3: TGTGCCAGCAACATCGGGGGGACCCAGTACTTC.

This chain connects TRBV19 to TRBJ1-1; 9 bases agree with TRBD1. The length of the CDR3 is 15 residues. Germline V gene data show CDR1 as LNHDA and CDR2 as SQIVND (reference sequence). Trimming removed 4 bases from V and 1 base from J; junction bases left unmatched: 4. This chain's CDR3 is CASSSPDRGNTEAFF. CDR3 in DNA: TGTGCCAGTAGTAGCCCGGACAGGGGGAACACTGAAGCTTTCTTT.

This clonotype was detected only a few times. The chain couples TRBV19 to TRBJ1-2; weak D call: TRBD1 (5 bases). CDR1 LNHDA and CDR2 SQIVND come from the germline V gene (reference sequence). V shed 4 bases and J shed 1 base, with 16 bases lying between them. The CDR3 loop spans 16 amino acids. Here the CDR3 reads CASSSGGTFINYGYTF. The CDR3, as DNA: TGTGCCAGTAGTAGTGGAGGGACCTTTATTAACTATGGCTACACCTTC.

The J gene is TRBJ1-1, the V gene TRBV19; D may be TRBD1 (5 bases). This CDR3 has 12 amino acids. Trimming removed 11 bases at V and 1 base at J, with 11 bases between. Germline V gene lookup returns CDR1 LNHDA and CDR2 SQIVND (reference sequence). The CDR3 nucleotides read TGTGCCCGCAGGGTAGGGAACACTGAAGCTTTCTTT. It yields the protein CARRVGNTEAFF. Looking up the rest from reference TRBV19 and TRBJ1-1 gives the full variable domain: DGGITQSPKYLFRKEGQNVTLSCEQNLNHDAMYWYRQDPGQGLRLIYYSQIVNDFQKGDIAEGYSVSREKKESFPLTVTSAQKNPTAFYLCARRVGNTEAFFGQGTRLTVV.

This clonotype was counted ten times or more. The rearrangement joins TRBV12-3 or TRBV12-4 to TRBJ1-2; 9 bases map to TRBD1. This CDR3 contains 14 residues. V shed 6 bases and J 5 bases; nucleotides not matched to a gene: 7. The CDR3 sequence: CASSPVDRGYGYTF. The CDR3 DNA reads as TGTGCCAGCAGCCCGGTGGACAGGGGATATGGCTACACCTTC.

Worth noting for this clonotype: A read error may be the cause here, since a much bigger clone is one base away. This chain connects TRBV7-9 to TRBJ1-5, with TRBD1 as a possible D gene (5 bases). Trimming removed 3 bases at V and 11 bases at J, with 23 bases between. The germline V gene has CDR1 SEHNR and CDR2 FQNEAQ (reference sequence). The length of the CDR3 is 16 residues. Here the CDR3 reads CASSLSYAAGLGSQHF. In DNA form, the CDR3 reads TGTGCCAGCAGCTTGAGCTACGCGGCAGGGTTAGGGTCCCAGCATTTT.

This clonotype occurred many times. The chain couples TRBV4-3 to TRBJ1-2; D is undetermined. This CDR3 contains 12 residues. Germline V gene data show CDR1 as LGHNA and CDR2 as YSLEER. Trimming left V 4 bases short and J 13 bases short, with 16 bases between. The CDR3 DNA follows: TGCGCCAGCAGCCTTCACAGACGGATACGCACCTTC. Protein product: CASSLHRRIRTF.

This clonotype showed up many times. V usage is TRBV6-5 and J usage is TRBJ2-5; D call uncertain. The CDR3 is 13 residues long. Germline CDR1 is MNHEY and CDR2 is SVGAGI. Between the trimmed V and J ends, which lost 4 bases and 3 bases, there was a span of 9 bases. The CDR3 DNA sequence: TGTGCCAGCAGTTTAAGAATCGAAGAGACCCAGTACTTC. Protein: CASSLRIEETQYF.

Many counts were recorded for this clonotype. The chain is built from TRBV5-6 and TRBJ1-1; D gene unclear. The CDR3 totals 13 residues. Per the germline V gene, CDR1 is SGHDT and CDR2 is YYEEEE. Trimming removed 2 bases from V and 0 bases from J, with 5 bases in between. The CDR3 loop is CASSFFLNTEAFF. In nucleotides, the CDR3 is TGTGCCAGCAGCTTTTTTCTGAACACTGAAGCTTTCTTT.

In this sample, this clonotype turned up many times. The genes are TRBV7-9 and TRBJ1-5, with D perhaps matching TRBD1 (5 bases). The CDR3 has 16 amino acids. The V gene's germline CDR1 is SEHNR and CDR2 FQNEAQ (reference sequence). The V and J ends lost 5 bases and 1 base respectively, with 15 bases between them. CDR3 sequence reads: CASSLGAGGSNQPQHF. As DNA, the CDR3 is TGTGCCAGCAGCCTAGGCGCGGGGGGAAGCAATCAGCCCCAGCATTTT.

This clonotype was counted at least ten times. The chain employs TRBV2 and TRBJ2-2, with TRBD2 matching 9 bases. This CDR3 spans 15 amino acids. After removal of 7 bases from V and 3 bases from J, the junction contained 6 bases not matched to a gene. The germline gives CDR1 SNHLY, CDR2 FYNNEI. CDR3 nucleotides: TGTGCCAGCAACTCGGTAGCGGGGGACACCGGGGAGCTGTTTTTT. Residues: CASNSVAGDTGELFF.

This chain joins TRBV25-1 and TRBJ1-4; D not certain. The V gene lost 7 bases and the J gene lost 5 bases, with 17 bases spanning the gap. The CDR3 totals 15 residues. Looked up from germline, CDR1 is MGHDK and CDR2 is SYGVNS. DNA of the CDR3: TGTGCCAGCACCCGAGACGGATCAAACAATGAAAAACTGTTTTTT. Translated, it gives CASTRDGSNNEKLFF.

The chain has TRBV6-5 and TRBJ1-4; 9 positions match TRBD1. V shed 2 bases, J shed 3 bases, and the junction held 4 bases outside the gene matches. Germline V gives CDR1 MNHEY, CDR2 SVGAGI. This CDR3 comprises 16 residues. For the CDR3, the DNA is TGTGCCAGCAGTTACGAACAGGGGGCGTCTAATGAAAAACTGTTTTTT. The encoded protein is CASSYEQGASNEKLFF.

This clonotype was recorded many times. The genes are TRBV25-1 and TRBJ1-2, with unresolved D. Germline values: CDR1 MGHDK, CDR2 SYGVNS. This CDR3 is 15 amino acids long. Trimming cost V 1 base and J 5 bases, with 14 bases left between them. CDR3 protein: CASSESQVLGYGYTF. CDR3 sequence (DNA): TGTGCCAGCAGTGAATCCCAGGTCTTAGGGTATGGCTACACCTTC.

This clonotype has at least ten counts. The CDR3 spells CAISESTGRETQYF. The CDR3 bases are TGTGCCATCAGTGAGTCCACCGGGAGGGAGACCCAGTACTTC. The chain recombines TRBV10-3 with TRBJ2-5; 7 nucleotides line up with TRBD2. The V segment lost 0 bases and the J segment 5 bases; nucleotides outside the gene matches: 3. The CDR3 contains 14 residues. Germline CDR1 ENHRY, CDR2 SYGVKD.

The chain combines TRBV25-1 with TRBJ2-5; TRBD2 agrees at 9 bases. V gave up 6 bases and J gave up 5 bases; unmatched junction bases: 13. CDR1 and CDR2 from the germline V gene are MGHDK and SYGVNS. This CDR3 is built from 16 residues. CDR3 residues: CASSSPPGLAEETQYF. The CDR3 DNA follows: TGTGCCAGCAGCTCACCACCGGGACTAGCCGAGGAGACCCAGTACTTC. Full variable domain (remainder filled in from reference TRBV25-1 and TRBJ2-5): EADIYQTPRYLVIGTGKKITLECSQTMGHDKMYWYQQDPGMELHLIHYSYGVNSTEKGDLSSESTVSRIRTEHFPLTLESARPSHTSQYLCASSSPPGLAEETQYFGPGTRLLVL.

Worth noting for this clonotype: The junction does not match germline at one end; this may be a read error. CDR3 residues: CASREGQVF. CDR3 nucleotides: TGTGCCAGCAGGGAGGGACAAGTTTTT. The rearrangement links TRBV7-9 to TRBJ2-2; D could derive from TRBD1 or TRBD2 (6 bases each). The CDR3 length is 9 residues. Germline V CDR1 and CDR2: SEHNR, FQNEAQ (reference sequence).

This clonotype was found many times. This chain uses TRBV20-1 with TRBJ1-6; 7 nucleotides line up with TRBD1. J gave up 7 bases and V 1 base, and 13 bases lay outside the gene matches. Looked up from germline, CDR1 is DFQATT and CDR2 is SNEGSKA (reference sequence). CDR3 length equals 17 residues. CDR3 region: CSARVGGEGARNSPLHF. DNA of the CDR3: TGCAGTGCTAGAGTAGGCGGGGAGGGGGCGCGAAATTCACCCCTCCACTTT.

This clonotype has a handful of counts. This chain uses TRBV7-3 with TRBJ1-1, with TRBD1 as a possible D gene (6 bases). Germline lookup yields CDR1 SGHTA and CDR2 FQGTGA. There are 15 residues in the CDR3. The V gene lost 6 bases and the J gene lost 6 bases, with 20 bases spanning the gap. The CDR3 DNA reads TGTGCCAGCAGTCCCGGAGGGGGGCGGGTGGCTGAAGCTTTCTTT. This encodes CASSPGGGRVAEAFF.